The TCR beta chain under discussion was sequenced for a study of blood T cell repertoires in COVID-19. Study as a whole: Some COVID-19 samples were acute and others convalescent; all came from the United States, Italy and Spain. T cells, B-cell-depleted T cells, or PBMCs provided the cDNA or gDNA that served as material.

Sequenced by immunoSEQ multiplex PCR; TCRdb stores in-frame clones only, minus some. The sample has under 45,000 clones, approximately 90% seen once. The V gene lost 5 bases and the J gene lost 0 bases, with 11 bases spanning the gap. This CDR3 comprises 15 residues. Germline values: CDR1 SGHVS, CDR2 FQNEAQ. The gene calls are TRBV7-8 and TRBJ2-1; possibly TRBD2 for D (5 bases). The TCR was taken from a man aged 55 to 69 with active or convalescent COVID-19. The sample was peripheral blood. CDR3 loop: CASSNGVSSYNEQFF. In nucleotides, the CDR3 is TGTGCCAGCAGCAACGGGGTGAGCTCCTACAATGAGCAGTTCTTC.